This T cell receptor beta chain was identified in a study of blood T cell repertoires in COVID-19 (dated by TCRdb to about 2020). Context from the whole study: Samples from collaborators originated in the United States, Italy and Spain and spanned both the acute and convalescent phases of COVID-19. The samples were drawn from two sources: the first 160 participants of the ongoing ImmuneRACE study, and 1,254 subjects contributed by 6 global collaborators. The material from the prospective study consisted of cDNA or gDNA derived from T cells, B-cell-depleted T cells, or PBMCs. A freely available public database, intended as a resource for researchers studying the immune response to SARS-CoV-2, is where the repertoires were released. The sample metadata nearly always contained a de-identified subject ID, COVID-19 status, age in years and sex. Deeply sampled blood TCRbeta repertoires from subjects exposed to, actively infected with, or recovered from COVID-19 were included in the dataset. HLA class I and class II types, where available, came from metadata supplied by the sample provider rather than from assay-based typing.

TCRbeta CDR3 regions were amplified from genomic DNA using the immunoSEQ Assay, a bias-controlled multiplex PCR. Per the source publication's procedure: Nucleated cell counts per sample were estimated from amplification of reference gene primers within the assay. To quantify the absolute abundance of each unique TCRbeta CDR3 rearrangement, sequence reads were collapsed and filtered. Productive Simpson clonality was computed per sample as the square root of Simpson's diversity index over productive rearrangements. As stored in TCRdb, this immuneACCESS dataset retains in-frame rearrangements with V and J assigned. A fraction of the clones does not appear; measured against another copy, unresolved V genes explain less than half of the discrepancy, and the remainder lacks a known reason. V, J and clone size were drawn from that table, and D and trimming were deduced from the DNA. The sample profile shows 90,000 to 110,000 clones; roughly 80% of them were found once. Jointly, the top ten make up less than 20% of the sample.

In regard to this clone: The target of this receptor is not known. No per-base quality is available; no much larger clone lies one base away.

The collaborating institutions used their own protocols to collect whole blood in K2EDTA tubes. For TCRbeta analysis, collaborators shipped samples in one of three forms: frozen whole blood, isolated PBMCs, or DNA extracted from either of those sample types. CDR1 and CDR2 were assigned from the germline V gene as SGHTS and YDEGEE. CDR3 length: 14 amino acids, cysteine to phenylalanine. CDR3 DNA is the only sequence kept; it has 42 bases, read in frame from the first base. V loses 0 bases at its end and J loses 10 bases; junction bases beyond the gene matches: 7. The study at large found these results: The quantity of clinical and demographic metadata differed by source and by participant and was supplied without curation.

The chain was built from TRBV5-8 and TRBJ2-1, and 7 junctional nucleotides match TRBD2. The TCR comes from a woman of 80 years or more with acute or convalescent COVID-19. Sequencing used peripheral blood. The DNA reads TGTGCCAGCAGCTTGGCCGGTCTAGCGGAAGAGCAGTTCTTC. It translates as CASSLAGLAEEQFF.